The entry that follows covers one TCR beta chain sequence. Time point of the sample: cycle 4 day 1 (C4D1), after about 6 weeks of nivolumab. Each patient experienced a relapse that followed autologous stem cell transplantation, and brentuximab vedotin exposure varied. Measured with immunoSEQ multiplex PCR; TCRdb has only the in-frame clones, and not every one. This sample has around 9,600 clones, with just under 90% found just once. The data originate from a study of PD-1 blockade in classical Hodgkin lymphoma. Trimming left V 3 bases short and J 7 bases short, with 13 bases between. CDR3 length: 14 amino acids. Germline loops: CDR1 SGHTA, CDR2 FQGNSA.

The receptor was isolated from a human donor with classical Hodgkin lymphoma. V is TRBV7-2 and J is TRBJ1-5; no clear D gene. The starting material was peripheral blood mononuclear cells (PBMCs), obtained before the fourth cycle of nivolumab. The CDR3 region has the DNA TGTGCCAGCAGCTTTAGCGGGAACGAGCAGCCCCAGCATTTT. This sequence encodes CASSFSGNEQPQHF. Full variable domain (rest looked up from reference TRBV7-2 and TRBJ1-5): GAGVSQSPSNKVTEKGKDVELRCDPISGHTALYWYRQSLGQGLEFLIYFQGNSAPDKSGLPSDRFSAERTGGSVSTLTIQRTQQEDSAVYLCASSFSGNEQPQHFGDGTRLSIL.